The 17 T cell receptor beta chains below come from one sample, sequenced in a study of blood T cell repertoires in COVID-19. Profiled with immunoSEQ multiplex PCR; TCRdb holds only in-frame clones, not every one. The sample holds over 120,000 clones, under 90% seen once. Sequencing input: peripheral blood. The receptors come from a man between 65 and 85 years old who had recovered from COVID-19.

The V call is TRBV4-3, the J call TRBJ1-4; 10 nucleotides match TRBD1. V shed 3 bases and J 7 bases; nucleotides not matched to a gene: 5. In germline, CDR1 is LGHNA, CDR2 YSLEER. The CDR3 extends over 15 amino acids. The CDR3 bases are TGCGCCAGCAGCCAGGACAGGGGGATTGGTGAAAAACTGTTTTTT. This encodes CASSQDRGIGEKLFF.

V is TRBV29-1 and J is TRBJ2-5; maybe TRBD2 (6 bases). Trimming shortened V by 7 bases and J by 5 bases, and 14 bases separated the two germline ends. This CDR3 has 12 residues. CDR1 SQVTM and CDR2 ANQGSEA come from the germline V gene. CDR3 coding DNA: TGCAGCGCCTGGGACTCCCCGGAGACCCAGTACTTC. Translating it yields CSAWDSPETQYF. Using reference TRBV29-1 and TRBJ2-5 for the parts outside the CDR3, the full variable domain is SAVISQKPSRDICQRGTSLTIQCQVDSQVTMMFWYRQQPGQSLTLIATANQGSEATYESGFVIDKFPISRPNLTFSTLTVSNMSPEDSSIYLCSAWDSPETQYFGPGTRLLVL.

The chain carries TRBV4-1 and TRBJ2-2; TRBD2 aligns across 12 bases. The CDR3 covers 16 residues. Germline lookup yields CDR1 MGHRA and CDR2 YSYEKL. Germline trimming cut 2 bases from V and 4 bases from J; bases unmatched to any gene: 2. The CDR3 region is CASSQPSGRATGELFF. The CDR3, as DNA: TGCGCCAGCAGCCAACCTAGCGGGAGGGCCACCGGGGAGCTGTTTTTT.

The chain has TRBV19 and TRBJ1-5, with a weak D call TRBD1 (6 bases). CDR1 LNHDA and CDR2 SQIVND come from the germline V gene (reference sequence). The V gene lost 9 bases and the J gene lost 5 bases, with 14 bases spanning the gap. The CDR3 length is 13 residues. The CDR3 reads CARKQGRDQPQHF. The CDR3 DNA sequence: TGTGCCAGGAAACAGGGTCGGGATCAGCCCCAGCATTTT.

This clone was found once. This CDR3 reads CASSVARGNSPLHF. The CDR3 nucleotides are TGTGCCAGCAGCGTAGCCAGGGGTAATTCACCCCTCCACTTT. The gene calls are TRBV9 and TRBJ1-6; TRBD1 might be the D (6 bases). The CDR3 is 14 residues long. The V gene's germline CDR1 is SGDLS and CDR2 YYNGEE. Trimming took 0 bases from V and 6 from J, leaving 7 bases between them.

The chain couples TRBV4-2 to TRBJ2-2; D might be TRBD2 (6 bases). CDR1 is LGHNA and CDR2 is YNFKEQ in the germline V gene. Trimming stripped 1 base from V and 0 bases from J, with 9 bases between. The CDR3 extends over 16 amino acids. The DNA for the CDR3 is TGTGCCAGCAGCCAAGGTTGGACTACGAACACCGGGGAGCTGTTTTTT. It codes for CASSQGWTTNTGELFF.

V usage is TRBV7-9 and J usage is TRBJ1-1; D ambiguous. Trimming took 5 bases from V and 6 from J, leaving 13 bases between them. The CDR3 extends over 13 amino acids. Germline V gives CDR1 SEHNR, CDR2 FQNEAQ (reference sequence). The CDR3 nucleotides are TGTGCCAGCAGCCGGGGATCGGTCCCTGAAGCTTTCTTT. This translates into CASSRGSVPEAFF.

On this clone: Other DNA sequences in the sample encode the same CDR3. The rearrangement uses TRBV3-1 (or the pseudogene TRBV3-2) and TRBJ1-6; D call uncertain. V was shortened by 0 bases and J by 10 bases, with 13 bases between the two germline ends. Germline CDR1 LGHDT, CDR2 YNNKEL (reference sequence). The CDR3 loop spans 15 amino acids. CDR3 sequence (DNA): TGTGCCAGCAGCCAAGATCCGGGGTCGGGGTCACCCCTCCACTTT. This encodes CASSQDPGSGSPLHF.

V and J are TRBV2 and TRBJ1-3; D is ambiguous. The V gene lost 7 bases and the J gene lost 3 bases, with 16 bases spanning the gap. The V gene's germline CDR1 is SNHLY and CDR2 FYNNEI. The CDR3 loop spans 15 amino acids. CDR3 sequence reads: CASTSNPSVGNTIYF. Written as DNA, the CDR3 is TGTGCCAGCACGAGCAATCCGTCCGTTGGAAACACCATATATTTT.

The chain carries TRBV27 and TRBJ2-1, with 7 positions matching TRBD2. The CDR3 length is 16 residues. CDR1 MNHEY and CDR2 SMNVEV come from the germline V gene (reference sequence). After removal of 4 bases from V and 0 bases from J, the junction contained 6 bases not matched to a gene. In DNA form, the CDR3 reads TGTGCCAGCAGTTCCGAACTAGCGATCTCCTACAATGAGCAGTTCTTC. This codes for CASSSELAISYNEQFF.

The rearrangement links TRBV11-2 to TRBJ2-2; D possibly corresponds to TRBD2 (6 bases). The CDR3 runs 16 residues. V was clipped by 5 bases and J by 4 bases, with 17 bases between them. Per the germline V gene, CDR1 is SGHAT and CDR2 is FQNNGV. CDR3 region: CASSEWQGGPTGELFF. CDR3 nucleotides: TGTGCCAGCAGCGAATGGCAGGGAGGTCCCACCGGGGAGCTGTTTTTT. Variable domain in full (rest from reference TRBV11-2 and TRBJ2-2): EAGVAQSPRYKIIEKRQSVAFWCNPISGHATLYWYQQILGQGPKLLIQFQNNGVVDDSQLPKDRFSAERLKGVDSTLKIQPAKLEDSAVYLCASSEWQGGPTGELFFGEGSRLTVL.

The rearrangement links TRBV19 to TRBJ1-5; TRBD1 agrees at 11 bases. This CDR3 is built from 15 residues. Germline trimming cut 7 bases from V and 6 bases from J; bases unmatched to any gene: 8. The V gene's germline CDR1 is LNHDA and CDR2 SQIVND (reference sequence). As DNA, the CDR3 is TGTGCCAGTACCGCAGGGGGACAGGGGGTTCAGCCCCAGCATTTT. It is translated as CASTAGGQGVQPQHF. The whole variable domain, filled in from reference TRBV19 and TRBJ1-5, reads DGGITQSPKYLFRKEGQNVTLSCEQNLNHDAMYWYRQDPGQGLRLIYYSQIVNDFQKGDIAEGYSVSREKKESFPLTVTSAQKNPTAFYLCASTAGGQGVQPQHFGDGTRLSIL.

The V and J genes are TRBV7-8 and TRBJ1-2; D gene ambiguous. Trimming pared 2 bases from V and 7 bases from J, leaving 14 bases between. CDR1 is SGHVS, CDR2 FQNEAQ, per germline. This CDR3 is built from 14 residues. The CDR3 is CASSLIAAAVGYTF. The CDR3 DNA follows: TGTGCCAGCAGCTTAATCGCGGCAGCTGTTGGCTACACCTTC.

CDR3 residues: CASSLLAGDSSSYEQYF. The CDR3 DNA reads TGTGCCAGCAGCTTATTAGCGGGAGATTCATCCTCCTACGAGCAGTACTTC. This sequence joins TRBV7-9 and TRBJ2-7; 9 bases fit TRBD2. V lost 2 bases, J lost 0 bases, and 8 bases stayed unmatched. Germline CDR1 and CDR2: SEHNR and FQNEAQ (reference sequence). The CDR3 extends over 17 amino acids.

The rearrangement uses TRBV13 and TRBJ2-7, with a possible D match to TRBD2 (6 bases). CDR1 and CDR2 from the germline V gene are PRHDT and FYEKMQ (reference sequence). V was trimmed by 5 bases and J by 7 bases, leaving 27 bases between them. CDR3 length: 17 residues. In DNA, the CDR3 is TGTGCCAGCAGCACGCGCGGAGGGGAGCGACCCTTATTTGAGCAGTACTTC. Translation gives CASSTRGGERPLFEQYF.

The V gene is TRBV6-6, the J gene TRBJ1-6; TRBD1 might be the D (6 bases). Trimming took off 5 bases at V and 8 bases at J, with 10 bases between the two ends. Germline CDR1 and CDR2: MNHNY and SVGAGI (reference sequence). This CDR3 spans 13 amino acids. The CDR3 bases are TGTGCCAGCAGTGGTAGGACAGATTCACCCCTCCACTTT. Residues: CASSGRTDSPLHF.

The CDR3 region has the DNA TGTGCCAGTAGCATACAGTGGCTCGATAACTATGGCTACACCTTC. This sequence encodes CASSIQWLDNYGYTF. The chain employs TRBV19 and TRBJ1-2; D not resolved. V was pared by 6 bases and J by 1 base, with 15 bases between. The CDR3 has 15 amino acids. Germline values: CDR1 LNHDA, CDR2 SQIVND (reference sequence).